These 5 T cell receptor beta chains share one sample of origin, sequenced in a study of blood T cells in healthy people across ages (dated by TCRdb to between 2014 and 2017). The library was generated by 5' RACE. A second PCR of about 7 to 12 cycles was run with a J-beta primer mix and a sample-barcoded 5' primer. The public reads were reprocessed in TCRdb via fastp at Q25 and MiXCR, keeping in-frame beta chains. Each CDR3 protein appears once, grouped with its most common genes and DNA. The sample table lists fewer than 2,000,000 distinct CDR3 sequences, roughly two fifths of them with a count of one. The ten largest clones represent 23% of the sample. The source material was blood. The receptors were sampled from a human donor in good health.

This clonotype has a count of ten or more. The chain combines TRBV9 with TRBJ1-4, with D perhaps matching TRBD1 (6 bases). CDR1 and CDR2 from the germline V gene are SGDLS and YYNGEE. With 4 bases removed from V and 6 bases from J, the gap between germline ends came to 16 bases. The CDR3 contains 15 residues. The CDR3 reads CASSNPGTPDEKLFF. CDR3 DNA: TGTGCCAGCAGCAACCCCGGGACACCAGATGAAAAACTGTTTTTT.

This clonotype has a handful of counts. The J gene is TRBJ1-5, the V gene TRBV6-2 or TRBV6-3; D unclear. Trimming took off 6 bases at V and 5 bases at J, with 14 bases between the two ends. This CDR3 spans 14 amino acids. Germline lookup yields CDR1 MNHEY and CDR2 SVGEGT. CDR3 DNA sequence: TGTGCCAGCAGCCAGTCCACCACTGATCAGCCCCAGCATTTT. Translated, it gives CASSQSTTDQPQHF.

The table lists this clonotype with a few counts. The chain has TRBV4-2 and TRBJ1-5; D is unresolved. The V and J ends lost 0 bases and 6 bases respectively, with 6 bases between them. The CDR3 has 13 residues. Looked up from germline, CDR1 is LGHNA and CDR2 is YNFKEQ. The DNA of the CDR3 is TGTGCCAGCAGCCAAGATTTCAGTCAGCCCCAGCATTTT. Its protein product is CASSQDFSQPQHF.

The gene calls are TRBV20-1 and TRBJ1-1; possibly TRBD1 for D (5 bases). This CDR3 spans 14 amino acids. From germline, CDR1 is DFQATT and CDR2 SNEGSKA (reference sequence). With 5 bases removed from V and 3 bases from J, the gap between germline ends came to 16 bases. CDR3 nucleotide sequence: TGCAGTGCTCCTTCCCGGACGGGGGACACTGAAGCTTTCTTT. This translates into CSAPSRTGDTEAFF.

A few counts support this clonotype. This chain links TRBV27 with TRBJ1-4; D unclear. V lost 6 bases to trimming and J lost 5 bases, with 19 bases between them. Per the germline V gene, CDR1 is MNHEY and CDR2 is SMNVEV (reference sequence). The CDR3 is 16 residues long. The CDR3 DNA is TGTGCCAGCAGCCCCGGAGGGTGGCCTAAGAATGAAAAACTGTTTTTT. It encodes CASSPGGWPKNEKLFF.